This passage covers 18 T cell receptor beta chains from one sample sequenced in a study of STAT3 mutations in large granular lymphocyte leukemia. Whole-study results and caveats: Every T-LGLL patient had at least one immunodominant TCRbeta clonotype.

Repertoires were generated with immunoSEQ multiplex PCR, while TCRdb's copy carries only in-frame clones and drops some. The data show 3,000 to 4,500 clones, about two fifths seen once. For these receptors, no antigen is known. Sequenced material: peripheral blood mononuclear cells. The receptor set was obtained from a man aged 60-69 years with T-cell large granular lymphocyte leukemia. Some clones in this sample may be carry-over from other donors' samples.

This clone was observed a few times. The CDR3 sequence is CASSYWSGVSEKLFF. CDR3 DNA: TGTGCCAGCAGTTACTGGTCCGGTGTGAGTGAAAAACTGTTTTTT. The chain uses TRBV6-5 and TRBJ1-4; D is uncertain. The V end was cut by 1 base, the J end by 7 bases, with 13 bases between. The CDR3 totals 15 residues. Germline V lookup: CDR1 MNHEY, CDR2 SVGAGI.

The genes are TRBV7-8 and TRBJ2-7, with TRBD1 as a possible D gene (8 bases). Trimming stripped 7 bases from V and 6 bases from J, with 13 bases between. Germline loops: CDR1 SGHVS, CDR2 FQNEAQ. The CDR3 totals 12 residues. In DNA form, the CDR3 reads TGTGCCAGCACCACAGGGGGGGTCGAGCAGTACTTC. This encodes CASTTGGVEQYF.

The chain joins TRBV5-1 to TRBJ1-2; D might be TRBD1 (6 bases). Looked up from germline, CDR1 is SGHRS and CDR2 is YFSETQ. CDR3 length equals 12 residues. The V end was cut by 3 bases, the J end by 6 bases, with 9 bases between. The CDR3 region is CASSSSGDGYTF. The CDR3 DNA sequence: TGCGCCAGCAGCTCCTCAGGGGATGGCTACACCTTC.

The chain couples TRBV5-6 to TRBJ1-4; possibly TRBD1 for D (5 bases). CDR3 length equals 12 residues. CDR1 SGHDT and CDR2 YYEEEE come from the germline V gene. V was pared by 0 bases and J by 10 bases, with 7 bases between. DNA for the CDR3: TGTGCCAGCAGCTTGGGGGGCGGAAAACTGTTTTTT. Protein sequence: CASSLGGGKLFF.

The rearrangement joins TRBV2 to TRBJ1-2; the match to TRBD1 covers 8 bases. V shed 7 bases and J 7 bases; nucleotides not matched to a gene: 8. CDR3 length: 13 residues. Germline V gene data show CDR1 as SNHLY and CDR2 as FYNNEI. The CDR3 DNA sequence: TGTGCCAGCATCCTCCAGGGGGCAGGTGGCTACACCTTC. Translated, it gives CASILQGAGGYTF.

The CDR3 protein is CASSLGGAPNQETQYF. The CDR3 bases are TGCGCCAGCAGCTTGGGGGGCGCTCCAAATCAGGAGACCCAGTACTTC. The chain carries TRBV5-1 and TRBJ2-5; weak D call: TRBD1 (5 bases). The V end lost 0 bases, the J end lost 5 bases, and 17 bases lay between the germline ends. Looked up from germline, CDR1 is SGHRS and CDR2 is YFSETQ. This CDR3 is built from 16 residues.

The gene calls are TRBV13 and TRBJ2-1; 7 bases agree with TRBD2. Germline values: CDR1 PRHDT, CDR2 FYEKMQ (reference sequence). Trimming removed 0 bases from V and 7 bases from J; junction bases left unmatched: 6. This CDR3 spans 15 amino acids. CDR3 amino acids: CASSLGTGLSNEQFF. The CDR3 nucleotides are TGTGCCAGCAGCTTAGGGACGGGACTATCAAATGAGCAGTTCTTC.

The chain couples TRBV30 to TRBJ1-1, with D possibly being TRBD1 (5 bases). The CDR3 extends over 13 amino acids. Germline assignment: CDR1 GTSNPN and CDR2 SVGIG (reference sequence). The V end was cut by 8 bases, the J end by 6 bases, with 19 bases between. The CDR3 DNA reads TGTGCCGACACCCGCGACAGATTATCTGAAGCTTTCTTT. This translates into CADTRDRLSEAFF.

This clone was observed a few times. The chain recombines TRBV7-2 with TRBJ1-1; 7 positions match TRBD1. The V gene end was trimmed by 5 bases and the J gene end by 3 bases; junction bases not matched to a gene: 9. The germline CDR1 and CDR2 sequences are SGHTA and FQGNSA. The CDR3 loop spans 15 amino acids. The CDR3 loop reads CASSARQGIDTEAFF. CDR3 DNA: TGTGCCAGCAGCGCAAGACAGGGCATTGACACTGAAGCTTTCTTT.

This chain links TRBV6-1 with TRBJ1-6, with a possible D match to TRBD1 (6 bases). Germline CDR1 reads MNHNS; CDR2 reads SASEGT. V was clipped by 2 bases and J by 7 bases, with 12 bases between them. The CDR3 runs to 15 residues. The CDR3 DNA is TGTGCCAGCAGTGAATTAACAGGGAGGAATTCACCCCTCCACTTT. Protein product: CASSELTGRNSPLHF.

This clone was seen a few times. This chain links TRBV6-5 with TRBJ1-1, with a tentative D call TRBD1 (6 bases). Germline-derived CDR1 and CDR2 are MNHEY and SVGAGI. Between the trimmed V and J ends, which lost 0 bases and 4 bases, there was a span of 9 bases. The length of the CDR3 is 14 residues. The CDR3 loop is CASSYSGASTEAFF. The CDR3 DNA reads TGTGCCAGCAGTTACTCGGGGGCTAGCACTGAAGCTTTCTTT.

This chain uses TRBV30 with TRBJ2-7; possibly TRBD1 for D (5 bases). The CDR3 runs to 13 residues. The V and J ends lost 5 bases and 3 bases respectively, with 14 bases between them. Germline CDR1 and CDR2: GTSNPN and SVGIG (reference sequence). CDR3 DNA sequence: TGTGCCTGGGGCGTCACAGGCGGCTACGAGCAGTACTTC. Protein product: CAWGVTGGYEQYF. Full variable domain (rest looked up from reference TRBV30 and TRBJ2-7): SQTIHQWPATLVQPVGSPLSLECTVEGTSNPNLYWYRQAAGRGLQLLFYSVGIGQISSEVPQNLSASRPQDRQFILSSKKLLLSDSGFYLCAWGVTGGYEQYFGPGTRLTVT.

This rearrangement joins TRBV2 to TRBJ2-7; D tentatively reads TRBD1 or TRBD2 (5 bases each). Per the germline V gene, CDR1 is SNHLY and CDR2 is FYNNEI. The V gene lost 4 bases and the J gene lost 3 bases, with 10 bases spanning the gap. CDR3 length equals 13 residues. This chain's CDR3 is CASSGWGSYEQYF. CDR3 DNA sequence: TGTGCCAGCAGTGGGTGGGGGAGCTACGAGCAGTACTTC.

The chain has TRBV6-5 and TRBJ1-2, with TRBD1 as a possible D gene (5 bases). The V end was cut by 6 bases, the J end by 8 bases, with 19 bases between. The CDR3 has 14 residues. CDR1 and CDR2 (germline): MNHEY, SVGAGI. This chain's CDR3 is CASSRQQDFPGYTF. Written as DNA, the CDR3 is TGTGCCAGCAGCCGACAACAGGATTTCCCCGGCTACACCTTC.

The V gene is TRBV6-6, the J gene TRBJ1-2; D gene uncertain. Germline CDR1 and CDR2: MNHNY and SVGAGI (reference sequence). The CDR3 spans 14 residues. The germline V and J ends were trimmed by 0 bases and 6 bases, with 11 bases remaining between them. The CDR3 nucleotides read TGTGCCAGCAGTTACTCGGTTTCGGCGGATGGCTACACCTTC. Translating gives CASSYSVSADGYTF.

This rearrangement joins TRBV5-1 to TRBJ2-7; 8 bases agree with TRBD1. Germline trimming cut 7 bases from V and 2 bases from J; bases unmatched to any gene: 5. Germline V gives CDR1 SGHRS, CDR2 YFSETQ. The CDR3 is made up of 13 amino acids. This CDR3 is CASGQGAPYEQYF. DNA of the CDR3: TGCGCCAGCGGACAGGGTGCCCCCTACGAGCAGTACTTC.

This clone was recorded only once. The chain joins TRBV18 to TRBJ2-2, with D hard to call. Germline assignment: CDR1 KGHSH and CDR2 LQKENI. The CDR3 is made up of 11 amino acids. The ends were cut back, 4 bases at V and 7 bases at J, with 4 bases in the middle. The CDR3: CASSQGGELFF. Here the CDR3 DNA reads TGTGCCAGCTCACAGGGCGGGGAGCTGTTTTTT.

This clone was detected only a few times. This chain connects TRBV6-5 to TRBJ1-2; D gene unclear. V was trimmed by 2 bases and J by 8 bases, leaving 9 bases between them. The CDR3 sequence is 12 residues long. The germline CDR1 and CDR2 sequences are MNHEY and SVGAGI. The CDR3 is CASSYDAMGYTF. DNA for the CDR3: TGTGCCAGCAGTTACGACGCGATGGGCTACACCTTC.